This T cell receptor (beta chain) was retrieved from a study of cytomegalovirus exposure and HLA in healthy donors. For the study at large: In a previous analysis, 117 million unique TCR beta sequences were found from 150 million to 200 million T cells.

CDR1 MNHEY and CDR2 SVGAGI come from the germline V gene. The germline V and J ends were trimmed by 5 bases and 3 bases, with 8 bases remaining between them. This CDR3 spans 14 amino acids. In this sample, this clone turned up a few times. While unrecorded immune exposures were likely, the donors were nominally healthy when sampled. Amplification used 60 Vbeta primers and 13 Jbeta primers. Clones were read by immunoSEQ multiplex PCR, and TCRdb kept only the in-frame ones, dropping some. The sample lists some 96,000 clones; 50% to 80% were seen once. Sequencing used PBMCs. The source of this sequence is a man between 60 and 75 years old in good health and CMV-seronegative. The V call is TRBV6-5, the J call TRBJ2-6, with D uncertain. The DNA for the CDR3 is TGTGCCAGCAGTAAACCAGGTGGGGCCAACGTCCTGACTTTC. Encoded protein: CASSKPGGANVLTF.